This TCR beta chain was captured by sequencing in a study of response to subunit inactivated influenza vaccine. The study, taken as a whole, reports: Authors suggested seasonal influenza vaccinations each recruit few new T cells.

Per the germline V gene, CDR1 is LGHNA and CDR2 is YSLEER. With 3 bases removed from V and 5 bases from J, the gap between germline ends came to 16 bases. The CDR3 sequence is 15 residues long. TCRdb reprocessed the RT-PCR reads via MiXCR and lists one record per CDR3 protein. Among 450,000 to 550,000 distinct CDR3 sequences listed, about 25% were seen once. With respect to this clonotype: The antigen is not known.

Material: CD4+ T cells sorted from PBMCs, obtained less than 6 days after vaccination. The chain combines TRBV4-3 with TRBJ2-5; D may match TRBD1 or TRBD2 (7 bases each). This clonotype was sampled from a man aged 45-65 years who received an inactivated influenza vaccine. The CDR3 here is CASSHSAGGEETQYF. Written as DNA, the CDR3 is TGCGCCAGCAGCCATTCGGCAGGGGGGGAGGAGACCCAGTACTTC.